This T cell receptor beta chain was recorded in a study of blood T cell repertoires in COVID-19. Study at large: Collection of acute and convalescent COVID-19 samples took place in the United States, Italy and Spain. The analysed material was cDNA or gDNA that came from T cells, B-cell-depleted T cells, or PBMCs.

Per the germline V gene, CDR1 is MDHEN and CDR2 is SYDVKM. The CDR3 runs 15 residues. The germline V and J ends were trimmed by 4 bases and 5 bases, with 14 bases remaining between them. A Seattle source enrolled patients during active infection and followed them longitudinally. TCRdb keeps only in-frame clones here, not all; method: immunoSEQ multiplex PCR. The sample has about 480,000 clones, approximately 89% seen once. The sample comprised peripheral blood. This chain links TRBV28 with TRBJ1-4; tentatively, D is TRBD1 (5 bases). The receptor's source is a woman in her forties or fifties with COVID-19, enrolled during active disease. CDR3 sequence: CASSSLDRVNEKLFF. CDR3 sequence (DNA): TGTGCCAGCAGTTCCCTCGACAGAGTAAATGAAAAACTGTTTTTT.